These 24 T cell receptor beta chains were all obtained from the same sample, sequenced in a study of beta chain features in type 1 diabetes. Expressed TCRB transcripts were sequenced because the isolated RNA had all been reverse transcribed beforehand. Only in-frame clones appear in the TCRdb table, and some are missing; sequencing was by immunoSEQ multiplex PCR. The sample lists 350,000 to 450,000 clones; approximately 15% were seen once. The source material was naive CD4+ T cells from blood. The receptor source for this set is a young man in good health.

The chain combines TRBV4-1 with TRBJ2-4; possible D gene TRBD2, 5 bases. CDR1 MGHRA and CDR2 YSYEKL come from the germline V gene. The CDR3 contains 15 residues. V was pared by 7 bases and J by 3 bases, with 16 bases between. The CDR3 nucleotides read TGCGCCAGCACCTCCGAAGTGAGGGACAAAAACATTCAGTACTTC. Protein: CASTSEVRDKNIQYF.

This clone was found a few times. This chain links TRBV5-6 with TRBJ2-5, with TRBD1 as a possible D gene (6 bases). The end of the DNA aligns better with TRBJ2-7, so the J call may be wrong. Germline V gene data show CDR1 as SGHDT and CDR2 as YYEEEE. The CDR3 loop spans 15 amino acids. The CDR3 region is CASSLGTEWDYEQYF. In DNA form, the CDR3 reads TGTGCCAGCAGCTTGGGGACAGAGTGGGACTACGAGCAGTACTTC.

The chain links TRBV18 to TRBJ2-1, with 9 bases that match TRBD1. The CDR3 runs to 14 residues. Germline loops: CDR1 KGHSH, CDR2 LQKENI. The V and J ends lost 1 base and 6 bases, in that order; junction bases with no gene match: 1. CDR3 residues: CASSPQTGGNEQFF. The CDR3 DNA reads as TGTGCCAGCTCACCACAGACAGGGGGCAATGAGCAGTTCTTC.

The chain uses TRBV7-6 and TRBJ2-5; 11 nucleotides line up with TRBD2. The CDR3 spans 15 residues. The ends lost 5 bases at V and 9 bases at J; junction bases unmatched: 11. The germline V gene encodes CDR1 SGHVS and CDR2 FNYEAQ. The CDR3 spells CASSAGTSGSRAQYF. The CDR3 nucleotides are TGTGCCAGCAGCGCAGGGACTAGCGGCTCCCGGGCCCAGTACTTC.

This clone was seen a handful of times. This rearrangement joins TRBV6-6 to TRBJ1-2; TRBD1 agrees at 9 bases. V shed 6 bases, J shed 2 bases, and the junction held 7 bases outside the gene matches. The CDR3 extends over 15 amino acids. Per the germline V gene, CDR1 is MNHNY and CDR2 is SVGAGI (reference sequence). DNA of the CDR3: TGTGCCAGCAGCCTAAAACAGGGGGCGAACTATGGCTACACCTTC. Protein: CASSLKQGANYGYTF.

This clone appeared a few times. The chain couples TRBV27 to TRBJ1-6, with 7 positions matching TRBD1. Losses at the gene ends were 3 bases for V and 3 bases for J; bases not matched to a gene: 5. Germline V gene sequence: CDR1 MNHEY, CDR2 SMNVEV (reference sequence). The length of the CDR3 is 16 residues. CDR3 bases: TGTGCCAGCAGTTTCGACAGGGTGGACTATAATTCACCCCTCCACTTT. The encoded protein is CASSFDRVDYNSPLHF.

The gene calls are TRBV15 and TRBJ2-7; TRBD1 matches 10 bases. Unmatched junction bases numbered 4, after V lost 3 bases and J lost 2 bases. There are 15 residues in the CDR3. Germline V gives CDR1 LNHNV, CDR2 YYDKDF (reference sequence). CDR3 sequence (DNA): TGTGCCACCAGCAGTGGGACAGGGGCCCCCTACGAGCAGTACTTC. Its translation is CATSSGTGAPYEQYF.

Concerning this clone: At the DNA level, this CDR3 is encoded by other sequences in the same sample as well. The J gene is TRBJ1-2, the V gene TRBV7-9, with D unresolved. The V end was cut by 4 bases, the J end by 2 bases, with 2 bases between. The CDR3 is 11 residues long. Germline assignment: CDR1 SEHNR and CDR2 FQNEAQ (reference sequence). The CDR3 here is CASSSNYGYTF. The CDR3 DNA reads as TGTGCCAGCAGCTCCAACTATGGCTACACCTTC.

This clone was seen a handful of times. The J gene is TRBJ2-5, the V gene TRBV4-3; D perhaps matches TRBD2 (6 bases). CDR1 is LGHNA and CDR2 is YSLEER in the germline V gene. The CDR3 consists of 15 residues. The V gene lost 4 bases and the J gene lost 4 bases, with 16 bases spanning the gap. The CDR3 spells CASSPRVGGGETQYF. The CDR3 DNA reads as TGCGCCAGCAGCCCACGTGTGGGAGGCGGAGAGACCCAGTACTTC.

The chain employs TRBV27 and TRBJ2-7; TRBD1 aligns across 8 bases. Losses at the gene ends were 5 bases for V and 2 bases for J; bases not matched to a gene: 8. Germline V CDR1 and CDR2: MNHEY, SMNVEV (reference sequence). The CDR3 has 15 residues. The CDR3 sequence: CASSRSIQGAYEQYF. CDR3 DNA: TGTGCCAGCAGTCGGTCTATACAGGGGGCCTACGAGCAGTACTTC.

This sequence joins TRBV9 and TRBJ2-2, with D unresolved. This CDR3 comprises 15 residues. Deletions cut 0 bases from V and 4 bases from J, with 10 bases between. Looked up from germline, CDR1 is SGDLS and CDR2 is YYNGEE. The CDR3 region is CASSVATLTTGELFF. In DNA, the CDR3 is TGTGCCAGCAGCGTAGCTACCCTGACCACCGGGGAGCTGTTTTTT.

The chain has TRBV2 and TRBJ1-5; perhaps TRBD1 as D (6 bases). Per the germline V gene, CDR1 is SNHLY and CDR2 is FYNNEI. The CDR3 is 15 residues long. The V end was cut by 3 bases, the J end by 5 bases, with 14 bases between. The CDR3 here is CASSDARGGDQPQHF. CDR3 sequence (DNA): TGTGCCAGCAGTGATGCCAGGGGAGGAGATCAGCCCCAGCATTTT.

The chain combines TRBV5-4 with TRBJ2-1; TRBD1 agrees at 8 bases. The V segment lost 4 bases and the J segment 9 bases; nucleotides outside the gene matches: 3. CDR3 length: 12 residues. The germline CDR1 and CDR2 sequences are SGHNT and YYREEE (reference sequence). The CDR3 DNA sequence: TGTGCCAGCAGCCCAGGGGGCACTGAGCAGTTCTTC. It is translated as CASSPGGTEQFF. Variable domain in full (rest from reference TRBV5-4 and TRBJ2-1): ETGVTQSPTHLIKTRGQQVTLRCSSQSGHNTVSWYQQALGQGPQFIFQYYREEENGRGNFPPRFSGLQFPNYSSELNVNALELDDSALYLCASSPGGTEQFFGPGTRLTVL.

This clone was recorded a few times. The chain carries TRBV30 and TRBJ2-1, with D possibly matching TRBD1 (5 bases). Germline V gives CDR1 GTSNPN, CDR2 SVGIG (reference sequence). V gave up 5 bases and J gave up 5 bases, with 10 bases separating them. This CDR3 is 12 amino acids long. The CDR3 nucleotides are TGTGCCTGGTTACAGGACCACAATGAGCAGTTCTTC. Protein product: CAWLQDHNEQFF. The full variable domain, completed using reference TRBV30 and TRBJ2-1, is SQTIHQWPATLVQPVGSPLSLECTVEGTSNPNLYWYRQAAGRGLQLLFYSVGIGQISSEVPQNLSASRPQDRQFILSSKKLLLSDSGFYLCAWLQDHNEQFFGPGTRLTVL.

This chain joins TRBV11-3 and TRBJ2-3, with D perhaps TRBD2 (5 bases). The CDR3 spans 16 residues. Germline-derived CDR1 and CDR2 are SGHNT and YENEEA. Trimming shortened V by 3 bases and J by 0 bases, and 13 bases separated the two germline ends. The CDR3 region is CASSFTPAASTDTQYF. The CDR3 DNA is TGTGCCAGCAGCTTCACTCCAGCGGCAAGCACAGATACGCAGTATTTT.

V gene TRBV6-5 combines with J gene TRBJ2-3; no clear D. CDR1 is MNHEY, CDR2 SVGAGI, per germline. The CDR3 runs 15 residues. Trimming left V 0 bases short and J 4 bases short, with 11 bases between. The CDR3 region has the DNA TGTGCCAGCAGTTACTCAAGTAGAAGGGCAGATACGCAGTATTTT. Translation gives CASSYSSRRADTQYF.

This clone was seen a few times. The V call is TRBV29-1, the J call TRBJ2-7; D possibly corresponds to TRBD1 (6 bases). This CDR3 is 13 amino acids long. Deletions cut 5 bases from V and 0 bases from J, with 11 bases between. Germline CDR1 is SQVTM and CDR2 is ANQGSEA. DNA of the CDR3: TGCAGCGTTTGGTTGGGGGCCTCCTACGAGCAGTACTTC. It encodes CSVWLGASYEQYF.

The chain couples TRBV23-1 to TRBJ2-7, with 9 positions matching TRBD1. TRBV23-1 falls under the ORF class, with uncertain function. The CDR3 has 16 amino acids. J lost 6 bases, V lost 7 bases, and 16 bases had no gene match. In nucleotides, the CDR3 is TGCGCCAGCACTGCCCAGCCCAGGGACAGGGTGAGCGAGCAGTACGTC. Its translation is CASTAQPRDRVSEQYV.

This clone occurred once. The rearrangement uses TRBV5-6 and TRBJ1-1, with D hard to call. V was pared by 6 bases and J by 3 bases, with 18 bases between. The CDR3 is 15 residues long. Germline V gives CDR1 SGHDT, CDR2 YYEEEE. The CDR3 spells CASKESTVRDTEAFF. The CDR3 DNA is TGTGCCAGCAAAGAATCGACCGTGCGGGACACTGAAGCTTTCTTT.

This chain links TRBV9 with TRBJ1-5; 10 nucleotides match TRBD1. Germline V gene lookup returns CDR1 SGDLS and CDR2 YYNGEE. This CDR3 spans 14 amino acids. After removal of 3 bases from V and 7 bases from J, the junction contained 4 bases not matched to a gene. Written as DNA, the CDR3 is TGTGCCAGCAGCGCTCAGACAGGGGGCCAGCCCCAGCATTTT. This sequence encodes CASSAQTGGQPQHF.

The gene calls are TRBV27 and TRBJ2-1; D gene ambiguous. Trimming stripped 4 bases from V and 3 bases from J, with 10 bases between. This CDR3 contains 14 residues. Germline V gene data show CDR1 as MNHEY and CDR2 as SMNVEV (reference sequence). The CDR3 nucleotides are TGTGCCAGCAGTTCAGTTGGGCACTACAATGAGCAGTTCTTC. Its translation is CASSSVGHYNEQFF.

This chain connects TRBV7-9 to TRBJ2-1; D perhaps matches TRBD2 (5 bases). Germline CDR1 SEHNR, CDR2 FQNEAQ (reference sequence). The V end lost 7 bases, the J end lost 6 bases, and 19 bases lay between the germline ends. This CDR3 has 15 residues. As DNA, the CDR3 is TGTGCCAGCACCAATCCAGGAGTAGCGAGCAATGAGCAGTTCTTC. Its translation is CASTNPGVASNEQFF.

This clone has just a few counts. This rearrangement joins TRBV5-1 to TRBJ2-1, with 7 bases lining up with TRBD2. The CDR3 is made up of 15 amino acids. V lost 0 bases, J lost 4 bases, and 4 bases stayed unmatched. CDR1 is SGHRS and CDR2 is YFSETQ in the germline V gene. CDR3 amino acids: CASSLEGGGYNEQFF. As DNA, the CDR3 is TGCGCCAGCAGCTTGGAGGGCGGGGGATACAATGAGCAGTTCTTC.

The sample holds a few counts of this clone. J is TRBJ2-1 and V is TRBV30; TRBD2 agrees at 9 bases. The junction had 10 bases not matched to a gene; V was cut back by 6 bases and J by 13 bases. In germline, CDR1 is GTSNPN, CDR2 SVGIG (reference sequence). There are 12 residues in the CDR3. This CDR3 is CACNRLAETQFF. The CDR3 bases are TGTGCCTGCAATAGACTAGCGGAAACCCAGTTCTTC.